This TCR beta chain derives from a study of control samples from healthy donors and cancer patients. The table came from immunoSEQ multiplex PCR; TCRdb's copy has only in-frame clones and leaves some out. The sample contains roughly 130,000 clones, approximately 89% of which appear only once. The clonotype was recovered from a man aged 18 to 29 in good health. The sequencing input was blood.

For the CDR3, the DNA is TGTGCCAGCAGCCGAGACAGGGCCACTGAAGCTTTCTTT. This encodes CASSRDRATEAFF. The V and J genes are TRBV7-3 and TRBJ1-1, with 7 bases lining up with TRBD1. CDR1 and CDR2 (germline): SGHTA, FQGTGA. V lost 5 bases to trimming and J lost 4 bases; unmatched junction nucleotides: 4. The CDR3 loop spans 13 amino acids.